This TCR beta chain was profiled in a study of post-analysis software for immune sequencing data. Study conclusions and caveats: Among roughly 5 TRBV segments more frequent in patients than controls were TRBV5-6, TRBV5-1 and TRBV20-1.

On this clonotype itself: Its antigen is not identified.

V lost 7 bases and J lost 0; bases outside the gene matches: 12. Looked up from germline, CDR1 is SEHNR and CDR2 is FQNEAQ (reference sequence). This CDR3 has 18 amino acids. cDNA libraries for TCR beta contained unique molecular identifiers. TCRdb called the PCR reads again in MiXCR, with one record for every CDR3 protein. Of hundreds of thousands of distinct CDR3 sequences listed, more than 50% are singletons. Sequencing was carried out using blood. The gene calls are TRBV7-9 and TRBJ2-6; 7 positions agree with TRBD2. The origin of this receptor is a girl aged 2 to 10 with multiple sclerosis. The CDR3: CASTGGGATGSGANVLTF. In nucleotides, the CDR3 is TGTGCCAGCACCGGCGGGGGAGCGACCGGCTCTGGGGCCAACGTCCTGACTTTC.